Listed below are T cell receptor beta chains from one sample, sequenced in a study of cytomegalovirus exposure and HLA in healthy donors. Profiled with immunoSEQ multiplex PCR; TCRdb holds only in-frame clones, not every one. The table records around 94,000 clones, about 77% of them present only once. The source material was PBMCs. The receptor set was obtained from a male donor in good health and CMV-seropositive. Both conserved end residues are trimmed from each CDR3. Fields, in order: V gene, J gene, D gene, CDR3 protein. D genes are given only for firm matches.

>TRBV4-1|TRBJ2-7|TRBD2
ASSLLLAGGGYEQY
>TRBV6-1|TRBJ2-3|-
ASSERGKGTDTQY
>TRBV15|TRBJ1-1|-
ATSRERGITEAF
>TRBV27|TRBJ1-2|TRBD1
ATSPGFGRGSGYT
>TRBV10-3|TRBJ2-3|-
ATAGASTDTQY
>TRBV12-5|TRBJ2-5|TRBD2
ASGRIAGGETQY
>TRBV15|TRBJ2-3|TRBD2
ATSSSGGLDTQY
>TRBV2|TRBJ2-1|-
ASSVGGPGYNEQF
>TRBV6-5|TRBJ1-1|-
ASTNRAGTEAF
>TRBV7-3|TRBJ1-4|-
ASSKAGTHVREKLF
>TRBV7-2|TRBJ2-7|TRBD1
ASSTGQGLGIQY
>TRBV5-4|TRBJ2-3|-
ASSLELAGTQY
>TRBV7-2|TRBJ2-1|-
ASTRGIESEQF
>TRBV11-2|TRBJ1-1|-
ASSLRGMSTEAF
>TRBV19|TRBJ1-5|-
ASTETGLNNQPQH
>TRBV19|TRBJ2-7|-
ASSIEGRGKLNEQY
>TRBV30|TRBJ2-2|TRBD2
AWGGPRRLAGVAGELF
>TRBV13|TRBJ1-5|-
ASSLGGLGQPQH
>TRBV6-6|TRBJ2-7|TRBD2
ASSYSRTSGTYEQY
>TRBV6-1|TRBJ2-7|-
ASRTGSYEQY
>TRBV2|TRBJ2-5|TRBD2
ASSGLAVQETQY
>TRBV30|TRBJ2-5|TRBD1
AWRPQGARETQY
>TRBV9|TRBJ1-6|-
ASSETTTDSPLH
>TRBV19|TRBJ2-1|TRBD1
ASSIGGTGRNEQF
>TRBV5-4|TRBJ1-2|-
ASSLVSRHVYGYT
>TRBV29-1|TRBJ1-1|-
SVEGRLSPEAF
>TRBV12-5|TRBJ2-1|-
ASGLVGAHEQF
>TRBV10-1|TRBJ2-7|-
ASSVGRGYEQY
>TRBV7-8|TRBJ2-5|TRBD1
ASSRQGALETQY
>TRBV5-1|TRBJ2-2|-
ASSLVEGTGELF
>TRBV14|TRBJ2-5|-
ASSHRGRETQY
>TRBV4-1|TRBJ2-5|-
ASSQEMRRETQY
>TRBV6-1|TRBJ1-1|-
ASSEWGGENTEAF
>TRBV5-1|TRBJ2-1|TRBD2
ASSLAGTNDNEQF
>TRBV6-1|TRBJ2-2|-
ASSRLVSNTGELF
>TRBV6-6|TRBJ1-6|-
ASSARQNSPLH
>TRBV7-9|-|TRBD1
ASSSARDRGYEQY
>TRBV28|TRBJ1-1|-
ASGGDKRSEAF
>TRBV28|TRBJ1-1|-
ASNGNRASENTEAF
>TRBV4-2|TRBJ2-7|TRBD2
ASSPSGGGYEQY
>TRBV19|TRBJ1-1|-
ASTQGNTEAF
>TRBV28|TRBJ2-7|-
ASSHDRPSSYEQY
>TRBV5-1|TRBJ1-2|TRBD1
ASSYGQGNYGYT
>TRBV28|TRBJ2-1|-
ASSFGVEQF
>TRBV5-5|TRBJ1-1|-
ASSLLQGKDTEAF
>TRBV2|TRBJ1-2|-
ASSESGQLYGYT
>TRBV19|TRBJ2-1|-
ASSTGDRSYNEQF
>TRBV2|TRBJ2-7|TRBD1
ASMSDRASSTYEQY
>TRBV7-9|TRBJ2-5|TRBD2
ASSLWASGYQETQY
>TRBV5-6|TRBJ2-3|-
ASSLFSGSTDTQY
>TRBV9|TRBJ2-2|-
ASSAVGQIAGELF
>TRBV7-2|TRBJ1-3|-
ASSLGSGGNTIY
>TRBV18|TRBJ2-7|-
ASSLPGAYEQY
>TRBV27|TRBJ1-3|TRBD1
ASSFSGQGAGNTIY
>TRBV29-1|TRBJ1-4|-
SVEAGWQGGNEKLF